This T cell receptor (beta chain) was sequenced in a study of T-cell memory formation after mild COVID-19. At the level of the study: Clusters of TCRs were largely donor specific.

The V gene's germline CDR1 is SGHKS and CDR2 YYEKEE (reference sequence). Trimming removed 6 bases at V and 8 bases at J, with 18 bases between. The CDR3 sequence is 14 residues long. TCRdb reanalysed the 5' RACE reads using MiXCR and keeps one entry per CDR3 protein. This sample has under 600,000 distinct CDR3 sequences, with about 22% found just once. This clonotype appeared a few times. The gene calls are TRBV5-5 and TRBJ2-1; a possible D gene is TRBD2 (5 bases). The sample consisted of PBMCs or a T cell subset sorted from them (not recorded which). The receptor's source is an adult woman who had mild COVID-19 (a few samples of this study predate the infection). Cell type and time point are not known. The CDR3 loop is CASNLAWGSHEQFF. The CDR3 DNA is TGTGCCAGCAACCTAGCTTGGGGATCTCATGAGCAGTTCTTC.